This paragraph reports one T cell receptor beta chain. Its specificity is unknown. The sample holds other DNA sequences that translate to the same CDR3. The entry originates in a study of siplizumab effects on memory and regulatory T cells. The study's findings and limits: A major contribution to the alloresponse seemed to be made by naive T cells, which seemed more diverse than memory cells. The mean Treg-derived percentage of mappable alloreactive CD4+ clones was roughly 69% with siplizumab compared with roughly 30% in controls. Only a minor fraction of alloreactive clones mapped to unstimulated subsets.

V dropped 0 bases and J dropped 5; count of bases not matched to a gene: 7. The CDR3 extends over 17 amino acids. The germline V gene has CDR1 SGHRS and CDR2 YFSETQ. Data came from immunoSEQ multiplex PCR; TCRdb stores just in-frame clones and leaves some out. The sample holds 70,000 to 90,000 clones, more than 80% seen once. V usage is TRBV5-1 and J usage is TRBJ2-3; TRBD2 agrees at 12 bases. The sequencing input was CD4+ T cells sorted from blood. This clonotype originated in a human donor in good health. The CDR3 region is CASSLGLAGGPGDTQYF. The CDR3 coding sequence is TGCGCCAGCAGCTTGGGGCTAGCGGGAGGGCCTGGAGATACGCAGTATTTT.